This T cell receptor beta chain derives from a study of blood T cells in healthy people across ages. Regarding the study as a whole: A greater number of naive CD4+ cells and higher diversity distinguished long-lived donors from aged donors.

This clonotype was observed a handful of times. Its antigen is unidentified. Germline V gene sequence: CDR1 MNHEY, CDR2 SMNVEV (reference sequence). The CDR3 has 15 residues. Caucasian individuals from Russia who were healthy and aged about 6 to 95 acted as donors. Alongside a J-beta primer mix, a sample-barcoded 5' primer served in a second PCR lasting about 7 to 12 cycles. Each cDNA was tagged by a template-switch adaptor containing 12 random nucleotides. TCRdb re-called the 5' RACE reads through MiXCR, storing one row per CDR3 protein. The sample has around 1,900,000 distinct CDR3 sequences; roughly 43% are singletons.

This chain uses TRBV27 with TRBJ2-5; TRBD1 might be the D (6 bases). The better agreement between TRBJ2-7 and the DNA end casts doubt on the J call. The clonotype was recovered from a human donor in good health. Sequenced sample: blood. In DNA, the CDR3 is TGTGCCAGCAGTCCTCACAGGGACGCCCGAAACGAGCAGTACTTC. Translation gives CASSPHRDARNEQYF.